A selection of T cell receptor beta chains follows, all from one sample in a study of blood T cells in healthy people across ages. One entry per CDR3 protein, called by TCRdb with MiXCR from the 5' RACE reads. The sample includes over a million distinct CDR3 sequences, roughly a quarter of them seen just once. The sample was also reused in another study, on T cells of mothers and their children.

The specimen was blood. The receptor set was obtained from a girl aged 2-10 years in good health. Both conserved end residues are part of each CDR3. Only part of the rows carry a size: once, few, many, or a class if the clone is expanded.

clone_size	v_call	j_call	cdr3_aa
-	TRBV5-4	TRBJ2-2	CASSLPGGRGGTGELFF
few	TRBV2	TRBJ2-7	CASSEAGDDTSSYEQYF
few	TRBV29-1	TRBJ2-1	CSVEGLGGAFNEQFF
-	TRBV11-3	TRBJ2-6	CASGGYSGANVLTF
-	TRBV29-1	TRBJ2-6	CSSISGANVLTF
-	TRBV4-1	-	CASSQDSLPEGPGNEQFF
-	TRBV28	TRBJ2-3	CASRPREAGGTDTQYF
-	TRBV29-1	TRBJ1-1	CSDHGVSGEAFF
-	TRBV12-3/TRBV12-4	TRBJ2-1	CASSLKGTGNNEQFF
-	TRBV29-1	TRBJ2-1	CSATTLVEQFF
-	TRBV21-1	TRBJ2-2	CAHPDRRLQANTEELFF
-	TRBV7-9	-	CASSSLYQTGTAFSYEQYF
few	TRBV5-4	TRBJ1-1	CASSFLSWNTEAFF
-	TRBV29-1	TRBJ1-1	CSVQTGEPEAFF
-	TRBV12-3/TRBV12-4	TRBJ2-5	CASSRGQVQETQYF
many	TRBV28	TRBJ2-3	CASSLMAADTQYF
-	TRBV2	TRBJ2-3	CASARANTQYF
-	TRBV11-1	TRBJ2-7	CASSEQLQGALFYEQYF
-	TRBV21-1	TRBJ2-5	CASSTLRRQGIQETQYF
few	TRBV9	TRBJ2-3	CASSVRGLLGLNTDTQYF
few	TRBV5-5	TRBJ1-3	CASSLGSGGSGNTIYF
few	TRBV14	TRBJ2-1	CASSHVWDSSYNEQFF
-	TRBV12-5	TRBJ1-1	CASGLDRGVEAFF
few	TRBV12-3/TRBV12-4	TRBJ2-6	CASSSDSPYSGANVLTF
few	TRBV28	TRBJ2-5	CASSVDSGLQGETQYF
few	TRBV12-3/TRBV12-4	TRBJ2-7	CASSTGTGYSEQYF
few	TRBV10-3	-	CAIRGTADEQYF
-	TRBV25-1	-	CASSEYETNNEQFF
few	TRBV11-2	-	CASSLRLAGGLNEQFF
few	TRBV7-6	TRBJ2-3	CAISLEGGGTDTQYF
-	TRBV4-3	TRBJ1-1	CASSQDRVGTGAFF
many	TRBV12-3/TRBV12-4	TRBJ2-5	CASSLREGETQYF
many	TRBV4-1	TRBJ1-2	CASSQEPGGVDGYTF
-	TRBV20-1	TRBJ2-1	CSARGPIYNEQFF
-	TRBV10-3	TRBJ2-1	CAISAIANNEQFF
-	TRBV9	TRBJ2-5	CASSGTGRQETRYF
few	TRBV29-1	TRBJ1-3	CSVTYTSGNTIYF
few	TRBV7-2	TRBJ2-5	CASSFPTGDETQYF
few	TRBV29-1	TRBJ2-7	CSVENRDYEQYF
-	TRBV12-3/TRBV12-4	TRBJ2-3	CASSPSWEAGPSDTQYF
few	TRBV5-1	TRBJ2-1	CASSLAMSTWDYNEQFF
-	TRBV7-8	TRBJ2-1	CASSLLIGGGYNEQFF